The T cell receptor (beta chain) under discussion was sequenced for a study of T-cell reconstitution after alpha-beta-depleted transplantation in children (dated by TCRdb to the mid-2010s). About the study as a whole: Using TCR repertoire profiling, the study quantitatively followed how T-cell immune reconstitution unfolded in children after TCRalphabeta/CD19-depleted allogeneic hematopoietic cell transplantation. Study-wide conclusions, independent of this receptor: The apparently early alphabetaT-cell count recovery about two months after transplant was reportedly dependent on only several hundred rapidly expanded clones derived from non-depleted graft cells. In some patients, the high TCRbeta diversity seen at day 60 was put down to recipient T cells and intrathymic progenitors that had survived conditioning. Hyperexpanded clone frequencies declined over subsequent months; after one year, T-cell counts and TCRbeta diversity were mostly attributed to newly produced T cells.

V is pruned by 6 bases and J by 2 bases, leaving 3 bases of the junction without a gene match. Inclusive of the bounding cysteine and phenylalanine, the CDR3 is 15 residues long. The CDR3 DNA has 45 bases and is translated from base 1. The treatment or condition label, as the study defines it: allogeneic hematopoietic cell transplantation with graft depleted of TCRalphabeta T cells and CD19 B cells. The transplant recipients were children given TCRalphabeta/CD19-depleted allogeneic hematopoietic cell grafts. The library came from PCR. Data came from an Illumina HiSeq 2500. To normalize quantification of the TCRbeta repertoire, the TCR libraries were built with molecular barcoding that relied on unique molecular identifiers. The raw public reads went through TCRdb reprocessing: fastp at Q25, MiXCR clone calling, in-frame beta chains kept. CDR3 protein duplicates are merged, each entry listing the most common genes and DNA. The sample table contains some 300,000 distinct CDR3 sequences; only one count was recorded for around a tenth of them. The ten most abundant clones make up just under 7.5% of the sample.

This clonotype was counted at least ten times. There is no known antigen for this receptor. No much larger clone is present one base from it, and per-base qualities are unavailable. The sample consisted of PBMCs, taken before TCRalphabeta/CD19-depleted stem cell transplant. Recombination connected TRBV12-3 or TRBV12-4 to TRBJ2-1; TRBD1 aligns with 11 central bases. The TCR comes from a boy in the first two years of life with acute myeloid leukemia, due to receive a stem cell transplant. The CDR3 protein is CASSQGQGAYNEQFF. The DNA reads TGTGCCAGCAGCCAGGGACAGGGGGCCTACAATGAGCAGTTCTTC.